This T cell receptor (beta chain) was captured by sequencing in a study of blood T cell repertoires in COVID-19. Study summary: Italy, Spain and the United States were the sources of the convalescent and acute COVID-19 samples. From T cells, B-cell-depleted T cells, or PBMCs came the material, which was cDNA or gDNA.

Original data processing: Estimation of nucleated cell counts relied on the amplification of reference gene primers. Clones were read by immunoSEQ multiplex PCR, and TCRdb kept only the in-frame ones, dropping some. The DNA gave D and trimming, while V, J and clone size come from that table. The table lists 350,000 to 450,000 clones, around 85% of them singletons, with 3.5% to 4% in the top ten. Germline V gene lookup returns CDR1 LGHNA and CDR2 YNFKEQ. V dropped 5 bases and J dropped 7 bases, with 9 bases sitting between them. The CDR3 runs to 12 residues. The chain links TRBV4-2 to TRBJ2-1; D is uncertain. Material: peripheral blood. The sequence came from a woman younger than 30 with acute or convalescent COVID-19. Here the CDR3 reads CASSNFDNEQFF. The DNA for the CDR3 is TGTGCCAGCAGCAACTTCGATAATGAGCAGTTCTTC.